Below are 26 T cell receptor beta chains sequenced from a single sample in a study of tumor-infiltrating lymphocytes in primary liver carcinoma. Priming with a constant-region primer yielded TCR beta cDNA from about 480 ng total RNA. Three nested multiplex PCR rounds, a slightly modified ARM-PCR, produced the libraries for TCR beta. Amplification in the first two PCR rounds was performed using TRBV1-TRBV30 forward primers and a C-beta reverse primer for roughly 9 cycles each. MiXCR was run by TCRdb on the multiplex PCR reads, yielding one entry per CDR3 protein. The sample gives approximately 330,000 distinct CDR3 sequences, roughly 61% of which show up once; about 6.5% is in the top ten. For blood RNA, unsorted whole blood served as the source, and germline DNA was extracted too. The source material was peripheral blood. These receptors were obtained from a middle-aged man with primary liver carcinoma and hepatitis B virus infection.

CDR3 nucleotide sequence: TGCGCCAGCAGCTTGACCTTAGCGGAGGCTAGCACAGATACGCAGTATTTT. This translates into CASSLTLAEASTDTQYF. The chain carries TRBV5-1 and TRBJ2-3; a weak D match, TRBD2 (6 bases). Germline V gives CDR1 SGHRS, CDR2 YFSETQ. The CDR3 sequence is 17 residues long. The V and J ends lost 1 base and 0 bases respectively, with 15 bases between them.

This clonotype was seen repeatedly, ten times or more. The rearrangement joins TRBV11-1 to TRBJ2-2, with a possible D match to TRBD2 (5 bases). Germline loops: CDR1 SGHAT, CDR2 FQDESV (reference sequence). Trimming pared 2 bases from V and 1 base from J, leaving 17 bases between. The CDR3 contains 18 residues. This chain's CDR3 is CASSLFPRAGWNTGELFF. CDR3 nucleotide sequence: TGTGCCAGCAGCTTATTCCCGCGGGCAGGATGGAACACCGGGGAGCTGTTTTTT.

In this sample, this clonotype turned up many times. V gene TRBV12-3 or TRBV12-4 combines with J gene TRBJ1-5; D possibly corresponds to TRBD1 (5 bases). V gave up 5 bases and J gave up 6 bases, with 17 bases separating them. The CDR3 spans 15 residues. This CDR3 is CASSPDQGWGQPQHF. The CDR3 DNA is TGTGCCAGCAGTCCGGACCAGGGATGGGGTCAGCCCCAGCATTTT.

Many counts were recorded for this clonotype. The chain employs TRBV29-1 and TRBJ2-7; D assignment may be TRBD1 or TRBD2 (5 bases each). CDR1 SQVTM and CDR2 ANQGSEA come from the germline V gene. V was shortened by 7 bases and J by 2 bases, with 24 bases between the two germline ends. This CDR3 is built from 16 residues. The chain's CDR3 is CSAMTSGTGTPYEQYF. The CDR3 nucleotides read TGCAGCGCCATGACATCTGGGACCGGCACTCCCTACGAGCAGTACTTC.

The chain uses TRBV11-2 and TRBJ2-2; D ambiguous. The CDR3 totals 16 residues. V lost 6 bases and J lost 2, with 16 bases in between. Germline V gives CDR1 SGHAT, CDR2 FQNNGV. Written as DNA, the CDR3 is TGTGCCAGCAGTCGCTGGTGGAGCGAAAACACCGGGGAGCTGTTTTTT. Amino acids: CASSRWWSENTGELFF.

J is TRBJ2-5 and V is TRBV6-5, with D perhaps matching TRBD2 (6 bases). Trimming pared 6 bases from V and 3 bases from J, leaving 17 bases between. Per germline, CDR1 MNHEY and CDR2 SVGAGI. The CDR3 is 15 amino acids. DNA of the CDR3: TGTGCCAGCAGCTACGCGGACTATGGTAAAGAGACCCAGTACTTC. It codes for CASSYADYGKETQYF.

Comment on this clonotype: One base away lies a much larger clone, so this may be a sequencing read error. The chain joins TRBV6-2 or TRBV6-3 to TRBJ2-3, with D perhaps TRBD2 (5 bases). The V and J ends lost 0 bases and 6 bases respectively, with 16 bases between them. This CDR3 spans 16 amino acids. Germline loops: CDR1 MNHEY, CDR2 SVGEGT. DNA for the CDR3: TGTGCCAGCAGTTACTCGAGCAGGAGGCCCACGGATACGCAGTATTTT. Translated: CASSYSSRRPTDTQYF.

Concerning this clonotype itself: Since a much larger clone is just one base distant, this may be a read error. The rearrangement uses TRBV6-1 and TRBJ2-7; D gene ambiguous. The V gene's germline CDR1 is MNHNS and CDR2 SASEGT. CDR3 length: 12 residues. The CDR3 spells CASGELHYEQHF. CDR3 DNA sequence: TGTGCCAGCGGAGAGCTCCACTACGAGCAGCACTTC.

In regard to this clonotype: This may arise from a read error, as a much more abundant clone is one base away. The CDR3 nucleotides read TGTGCCAGCAGTCCCCCGGCGAATCGGCCCCAGCATTTT. It yields the protein CASSPPANRPQHF. The chain is built from TRBV28 and TRBJ1-5; D remains unclear. The germline V gene encodes CDR1 MDHEN and CDR2 SYDVKM. This CDR3 comprises 13 residues.

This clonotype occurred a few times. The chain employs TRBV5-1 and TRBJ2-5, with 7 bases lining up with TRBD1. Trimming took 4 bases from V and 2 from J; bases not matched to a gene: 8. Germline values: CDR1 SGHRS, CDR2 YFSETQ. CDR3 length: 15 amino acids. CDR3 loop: CASSPDGRGQETQYF. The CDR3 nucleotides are TGCGCCAGCAGCCCGGACGGCAGGGGGCAAGAGACCCAGTACTTC.

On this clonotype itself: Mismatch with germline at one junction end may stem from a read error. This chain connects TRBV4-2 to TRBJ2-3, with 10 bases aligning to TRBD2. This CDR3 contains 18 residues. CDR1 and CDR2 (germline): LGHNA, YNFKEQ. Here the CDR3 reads CTSSQVALLAGATDTQYF. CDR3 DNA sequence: TGTACCAGCAGTCAAGTGGCGCTTCTAGCGGGAGCGACAGATACGCAGTATTTT.

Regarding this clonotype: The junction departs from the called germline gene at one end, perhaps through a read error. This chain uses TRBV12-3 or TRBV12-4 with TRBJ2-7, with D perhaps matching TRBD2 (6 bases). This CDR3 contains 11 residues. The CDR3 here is CASGRLDEQHF. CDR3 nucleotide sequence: TGTGCCAGCGGTCGACTAGACGAGCAGCACTTC.

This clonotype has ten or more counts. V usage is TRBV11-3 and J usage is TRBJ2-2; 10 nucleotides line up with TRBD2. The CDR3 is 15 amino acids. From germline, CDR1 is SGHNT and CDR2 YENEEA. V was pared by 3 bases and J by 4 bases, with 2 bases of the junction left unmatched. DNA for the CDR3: TGTGCCAGCAGCTTGATAGCGGGAGGCACCGGGGAGCTGTTTTTT. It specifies CASSLIAGGTGELFF.

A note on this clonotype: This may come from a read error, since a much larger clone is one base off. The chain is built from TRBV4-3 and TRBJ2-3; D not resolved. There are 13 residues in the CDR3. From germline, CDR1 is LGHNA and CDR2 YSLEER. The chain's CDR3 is CVSSQEWDSDQYF. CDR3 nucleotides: TGCGTCAGCAGCCAAGAGTGGGATTCGGACCAGTATTTT.

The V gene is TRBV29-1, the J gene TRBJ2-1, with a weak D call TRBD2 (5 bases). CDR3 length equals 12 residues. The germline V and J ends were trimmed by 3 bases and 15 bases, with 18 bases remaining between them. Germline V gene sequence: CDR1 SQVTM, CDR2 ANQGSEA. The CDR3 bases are TGCAGCGTTGAGGAAGCGAGAGGGCCTCGGTTCTTC. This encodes CSVEEARGPRFF.

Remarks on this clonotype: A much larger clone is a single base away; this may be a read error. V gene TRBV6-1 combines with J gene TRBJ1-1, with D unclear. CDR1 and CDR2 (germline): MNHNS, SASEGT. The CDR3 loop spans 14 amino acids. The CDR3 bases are TGTGCCAGCAGTGAACAACGGATCAACACTGAAGCTATCTTT. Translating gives CASSEQRINTEAIF.

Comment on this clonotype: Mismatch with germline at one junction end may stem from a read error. The CDR3 protein is CDSSSLVGYEQFF. CDR3 DNA: TGTGACAGCAGCTCGCTAGTTGGCTATGAGCAGTTCTTC. The chain recombines TRBV11-2 with TRBJ2-1; D remains ambiguous. Germline CDR1 reads SGHAT; CDR2 reads FQNNGV. The CDR3 length is 13 residues.

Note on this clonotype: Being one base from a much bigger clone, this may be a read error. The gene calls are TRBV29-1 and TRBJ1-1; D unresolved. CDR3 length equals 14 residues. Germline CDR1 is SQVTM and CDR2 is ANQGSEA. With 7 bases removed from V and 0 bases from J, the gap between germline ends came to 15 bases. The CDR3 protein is CSAATVTLNTEAFF. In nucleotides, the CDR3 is TGCAGCGCCGCAACCGTGACATTGAACACTGAAGCTTTCTTT.

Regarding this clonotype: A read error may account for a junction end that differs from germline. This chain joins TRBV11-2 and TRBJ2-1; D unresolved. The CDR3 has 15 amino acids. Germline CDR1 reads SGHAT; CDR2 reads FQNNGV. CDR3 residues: CASSSRLIAYNEQFF. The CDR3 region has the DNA TGTGCAAGCAGCTCCCGGCTCATTGCCTACAATGAGCAGTTCTTC.

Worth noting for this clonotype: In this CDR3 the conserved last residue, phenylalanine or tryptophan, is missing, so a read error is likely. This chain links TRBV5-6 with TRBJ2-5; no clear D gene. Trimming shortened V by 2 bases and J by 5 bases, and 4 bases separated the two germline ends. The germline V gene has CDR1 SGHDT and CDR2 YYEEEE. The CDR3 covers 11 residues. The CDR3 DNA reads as TGTGCCAGCAGCTTAGACGAGACCCAGTACATC. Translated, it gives CASSLDETQYI.

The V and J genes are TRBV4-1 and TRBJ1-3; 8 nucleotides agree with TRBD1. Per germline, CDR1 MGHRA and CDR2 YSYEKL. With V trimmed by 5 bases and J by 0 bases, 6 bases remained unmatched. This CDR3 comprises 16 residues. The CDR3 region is CASSWDRPGSGNTIYF. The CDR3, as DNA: TGCGCCAGCAGCTGGGACAGGCCGGGCTCTGGAAACACCATATATTTT.

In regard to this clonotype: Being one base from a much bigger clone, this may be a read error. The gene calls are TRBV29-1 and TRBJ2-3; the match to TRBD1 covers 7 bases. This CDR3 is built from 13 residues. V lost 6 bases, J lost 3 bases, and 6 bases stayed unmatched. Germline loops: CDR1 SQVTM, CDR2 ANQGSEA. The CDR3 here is CSVGTVGTDTQYF. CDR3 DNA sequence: TGCAGCGTAGGGACAGTGGGGACAGATACGCAGTATTTT.

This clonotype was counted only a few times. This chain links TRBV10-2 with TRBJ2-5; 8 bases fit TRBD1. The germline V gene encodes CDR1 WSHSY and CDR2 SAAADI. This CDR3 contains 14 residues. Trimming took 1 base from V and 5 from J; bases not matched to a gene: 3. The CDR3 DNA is TGCGCCAGCAGTGAGTACCAGGGGGCCGAGACCCAGTACTTC. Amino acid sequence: CASSEYQGAETQYF.

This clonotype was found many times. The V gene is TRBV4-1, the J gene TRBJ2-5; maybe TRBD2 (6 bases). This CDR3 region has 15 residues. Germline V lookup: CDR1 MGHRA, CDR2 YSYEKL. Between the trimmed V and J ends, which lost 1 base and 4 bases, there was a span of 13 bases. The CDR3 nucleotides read TGCGCCAGCAGCCAAGCCCCGGGACTCGGAGAGACCCAGTACTTC. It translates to CASSQAPGLGETQYF.

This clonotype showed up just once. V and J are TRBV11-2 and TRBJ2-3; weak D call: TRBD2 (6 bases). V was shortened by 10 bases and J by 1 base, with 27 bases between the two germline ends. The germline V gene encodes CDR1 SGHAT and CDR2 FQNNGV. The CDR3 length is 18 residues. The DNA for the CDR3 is TGTGCCATGAGCGGGCGGCAGGGCCCTAGCTATCGCACAGATACGCAGTATTTT. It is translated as CAMSGRQGPSYRTDTQYF.

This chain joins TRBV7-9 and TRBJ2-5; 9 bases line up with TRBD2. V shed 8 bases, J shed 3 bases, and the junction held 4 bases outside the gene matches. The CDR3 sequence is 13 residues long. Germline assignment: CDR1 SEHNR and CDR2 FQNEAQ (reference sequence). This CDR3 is CASGSSGEETQYF. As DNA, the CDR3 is TGTGCCAGCGGCTCTAGCGGGGAAGAGACCCAGTACTTC.